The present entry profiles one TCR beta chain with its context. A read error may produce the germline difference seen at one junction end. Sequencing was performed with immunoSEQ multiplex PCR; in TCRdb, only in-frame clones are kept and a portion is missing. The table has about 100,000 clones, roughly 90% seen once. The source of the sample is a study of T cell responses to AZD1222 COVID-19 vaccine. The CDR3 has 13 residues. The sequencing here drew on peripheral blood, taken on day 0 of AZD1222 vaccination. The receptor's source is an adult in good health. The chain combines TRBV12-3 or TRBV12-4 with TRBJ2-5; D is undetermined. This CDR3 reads CASSPAGVEAQYF. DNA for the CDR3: TGTGCCAGCAGCCCCGCCGGCGTAGAGGCCCAGTACTTC.